These 2 T cell receptor beta chains originate from one sample sequenced in a study of post-analysis software for immune sequencing data. General study results and limits: TRBV5-6, TRBV5-1 and TRBV20-1 were among five TRBV segments more frequent in patients than controls.

cDNA libraries for TCR beta contained unique molecular identifiers. TCRdb reprocessed the PCR reads with MiXCR, giving one entry per CDR3 protein. In the table there are about 200,000 distinct CDR3 sequences, 25% to 30% of which are singletons. Their specific antigens are unknown. The sequencing input was blood. These receptor sequences come from a girl aged 2 to 17 with multiple sclerosis.

This clonotype has a count of ten or more. This chain uses TRBV5-1 with TRBJ2-3; possibly TRBD2 for D (6 bases). Germline-derived CDR1 and CDR2 are SGHRS and YFSETQ. This CDR3 has 14 amino acids. With 0 bases removed from V and 2 bases from J, the gap between germline ends came to 7 bases. CDR3 region: CASSLGTTTDTQYF. The CDR3 coding sequence is TGCGCCAGCAGCTTGGGGACTACCACAGATACGCAGTATTTT.

This clonotype was seen at least ten times. The genes are TRBV20-1 and TRBJ2-1; 8 bases are a match to TRBD2. The CDR3 is made up of 14 amino acids. J gave up 3 bases and V 3 bases, and 4 bases lay outside the gene matches. Per the germline V gene, CDR1 is DFQATT and CDR2 is SNEGSKA (reference sequence). The CDR3 nucleotides read TGCAGTGCTAGCCGGGGGGGGGGCTACAATGAGCAGTTCTTC. Translation: CSASRGGGYNEQFF.